The 30 T cell receptor beta chains reported below all come from one sample, sequenced in a study of metastatic and nonmetastatic thyroid tumors. TCRdb reanalyzed the PCR reads with MiXCR. The repertoire holds roughly 25,000 clones, with just under 15% as singletons. All patients reached thyroid surgery having received no treatment beforehand. Sequencing was carried out using blood. Receptor source: a female donor with papillary thyroid cancer or a benign thyroid nodule (not recorded which). Some clones in this sample may be carry-over from other donors' samples.

The chain employs TRBV10-3 and TRBJ2-3, with 9 bases matching TRBD2. The CDR3 totals 18 residues. Germline lookup yields CDR1 ENHRY and CDR2 SYGVKD. V gave up 2 bases and J gave up 5 bases; unmatched junction bases: 14. Here the CDR3 reads CAISEHQREDSLVDTQYF. In nucleotides, the CDR3 is TGTGCCATCAGTGAGCACCAGCGGGAGGACTCGTTGGTAGATACGCAGTATTTT.

The table lists this clone with many counts. The gene calls are TRBV12-3 or TRBV12-4 and TRBJ1-1; D gene unclear. The V gene lost 7 bases and the J gene lost 4 bases, with 10 bases spanning the gap. The CDR3 extends over 12 amino acids. CDR3 in amino acids: CASTTPGTEAFF. The CDR3 bases are TGTGCCAGCACTACCCCGGGCACTGAAGCTTTCTTT.

This clone was seen many times. The V and J genes are TRBV20-1 and TRBJ1-5, with a tentative D call TRBD1 (6 bases). Trimming stripped 5 bases from V and 2 bases from J, with 10 bases between. The CDR3 is 13 residues long. In germline, CDR1 is DFQATT, CDR2 SNEGSKA (reference sequence). The DNA for the CDR3 is TGCAGTGCTGCAGGGGATGGCAATCAGCCCCAGCATTTT. Residues: CSAAGDGNQPQHF.

The table lists this clone with many counts. V and J are TRBV4-1 and TRBJ2-6, with D hard to call. This CDR3 contains 17 residues. From germline, CDR1 is MGHRA and CDR2 YSYEKL. Trimming shortened V by 0 bases and J by 0 bases, and 9 bases separated the two germline ends. The CDR3 bases are TGCGCCAGCAGCCAAGATCATAGGACCTCTGGGGCCAACGTCCTGACTTTC. Protein product: CASSQDHRTSGANVLTF.

At least ten counts were recorded for this clone. Because the CDR3's place on the DNA is in doubt, the DNA is left out and the CDR3 is given as listed by TCRdb. This sequence joins TRBV6-1 and TRBJ1-5; the listed D gene, TRBD1, was not tested against the DNA. Per the germline V gene, CDR1 is MNHNS and CDR2 is SASEGT. The CDR3 comprises 16 residues, both ends counted. The CDR3 loop reads CASSSSGRGTNQPQHF.

This clone was counted ten times or more. This chain connects TRBV19 to TRBJ2-3; a weak D match, TRBD1 (6 bases). Germline lookup yields CDR1 LNHDA and CDR2 SQIVND (reference sequence). This CDR3 has 13 amino acids. Deletions cut 5 bases from V and 4 bases from J, with 10 bases between. CDR3 bases: TGTGCCAGTAGTGAACAGGGCGCAGATACGCAGTATTTT. This codes for CASSEQGADTQYF.

This clone occurred many times. This could be a read error, since a much larger clone is one nucleotide away. This same CDR3 is encoded by further DNA sequences in the sample. This chain joins TRBV18 and TRBJ2-5, with D hard to call. Germline CDR1 KGHSH, CDR2 LQKENI. Trimming stripped 6 bases from V and 5 bases from J, with 10 bases between. This CDR3 comprises 12 residues. CDR3 sequence (DNA): TGTGCCAGCTCGATAGACCGGGAGACCCAGTACTTC. Protein product: CASSIDRETQYF.

At least ten counts were recorded for this clone. Other nucleotide sequences in the sample specify the same CDR3. The chain carries TRBV5-8 and TRBJ1-5; possible D gene TRBD1, 5 bases. Trimming took 1 base from V and 0 from J, leaving 8 bases between them. There are 15 residues in the CDR3. Germline loops: CDR1 SGHTS, CDR2 YDEGEE. This chain's CDR3 is CASSLMGLSNQPQHF. The CDR3 region has the DNA TGTGCCAGCAGCTTGATGGGACTTAGCAATCAGCCCCAGCATTTT.

Ten or more counts support this clone. The chain has TRBV6-6 and TRBJ1-2; 9 bases align to TRBD1. Germline CDR1 MNHNY, CDR2 SVGAGI (reference sequence). V lost 0 bases to trimming and J lost 1 base; unmatched junction nucleotides: 0. The CDR3 is made up of 15 amino acids. CDR3 nucleotides: TGTGCCAGCAGTTACTCGGGACAGGGTAACTATGGCTACACCTTC. Protein sequence: CASSYSGQGNYGYTF.

This clone has a count of ten or more. This chain joins TRBV7-9 and TRBJ1-1; D ambiguous. Trimming stripped 6 bases from V and 0 bases from J, with 8 bases between. The CDR3 sequence is 13 residues long. Germline V gives CDR1 SEHNR, CDR2 FQNEAQ (reference sequence). The CDR3 here is CASSSRLNTEAFF. CDR3 DNA sequence: TGTGCCAGCAGTTCTCGGTTGAACACTGAAGCTTTCTTT.

There are a few counts of this clone. The genes are TRBV28 and TRBJ1-6; 9 nucleotides align to TRBD1. The V segment lost 8 bases and the J segment 6 bases; nucleotides outside the gene matches: 11. Per the germline V gene, CDR1 is MDHEN and CDR2 is SYDVKM. The CDR3 runs to 16 residues. The CDR3 DNA sequence: TGTGCCAGCGGACTACAGGGGGCTTTGGTTAATTCACCCCTCCACTTT. Its translation: CASGLQGALVNSPLHF. Supplemented by reference TRBV28 and TRBJ1-6, the full variable domain reads DVKVTQSSRYLVKRTGEKVFLECVQDMDHENMFWYRQDPGLGLRLIYFSYDVKMKEKGDIPEGYSVSREKKERFSLILESASTNQTSMYLCASGLQGALVNSPLHFGNGTRLTVT.

In regard to this clone: Other DNA sequences in this specimen translate into the identical CDR3. The chain joins TRBV29-1 to TRBJ2-5; possible D gene TRBD1, 6 bases. The CDR3 covers 18 residues. Germline loops: CDR1 SQVTM, CDR2 ANQGSEA. V was cut by 4 bases and J by 2 bases, with 26 bases left in between. CDR3 coding DNA: TGCAGCGTTGTGGGGTCCCCGGGACACCGATCAGCACAAGAGACCCAGTACTTC. The encoded protein is CSVVGSPGHRSAQETQYF.

Ten or more counts support this clone. The sample holds other DNA sequences that translate to the same CDR3. V gene TRBV29-1 combines with J gene TRBJ1-1; no firm D call. The CDR3 loop spans 14 amino acids. Germline V gene sequence: CDR1 SQVTM, CDR2 ANQGSEA. Trimming took off 0 bases at V and 5 bases at J, with 13 bases between the two ends. CDR3 protein: CSVEDASRGTEAFF. CDR3 in DNA: TGCAGCGTTGAAGATGCCAGCCGAGGGACTGAAGCTTTCTTT.

The gene calls are TRBV5-1 and TRBJ2-3; 7 bases align to TRBD2. Germline values: CDR1 SGHRS, CDR2 YFSETQ. V was pared by 5 bases and J by 3 bases, with 12 bases of the junction left unmatched. This CDR3 has 16 amino acids. This chain's CDR3 is CASRLTVRESTDTQYF. Here the CDR3 DNA reads TGCGCCAGCAGATTGACCGTGCGGGAGTCGACAGATACGCAGTATTTT.

The chain has TRBV19 and TRBJ2-1, with 8 bases aligning to TRBD1. This CDR3 contains 21 residues. The V segment lost 0 bases and the J segment 1 base; nucleotides outside the gene matches: 17. Germline CDR1 and CDR2: LNHDA and SQIVND (reference sequence). CDR3 DNA sequence: TGTGCCAGTAGTATAGAATCGAATGGACAGGGTACCCGAGGGTCCTACAATGAGCAGTTCTTC. As protein: CASSIESNGQGTRGSYNEQFF.

This clone was counted at least ten times. The chain combines TRBV28 with TRBJ2-5; weak D call: TRBD1 (5 bases). The CDR3 consists of 13 residues. Trimming shortened V by 5 bases and J by 5 bases, and 12 bases separated the two germline ends. Germline V gives CDR1 MDHEN, CDR2 SYDVKM. The CDR3 DNA sequence: TGTGCCAGCAGTCCCGACAGCCGGGAGACCCAGTACTTC. Translation gives CASSPDSRETQYF.

In this sample, this clone turned up many times. The chain carries TRBV3-1 and TRBJ2-7; the D call may be TRBD1 or TRBD2 (5 bases each). Trimming cost V 8 bases and J 2 bases, with 10 bases left between them. The CDR3 extends over 12 amino acids. In germline, CDR1 is LGHDT, CDR2 YNNKEL (reference sequence). The CDR3 region is CASGGRAYEQYF. CDR3 in DNA: TGTGCCAGCGGGGGACGGGCCTACGAGCAGTACTTC.

This clone was observed a handful of times. This may stem from a read error, because a much larger clone lies one nucleotide away. This specimen includes other DNA sequences encoding the same CDR3. The V call is TRBV24-1, the J call TRBJ2-1; 11 bases are shared with TRBD2. The ends lost 4 bases at V and 9 bases at J; junction bases unmatched: 10. The CDR3 is 16 amino acids. Germline V gives CDR1 KGHDR, CDR2 SFDVKD. CDR3 nucleotide sequence: TGTGCCACCAGTGACGCATCACTAGCGGGAGTGAGTGAGCAGTTCTTC. This gives the protein CATSDASLAGVSEQFF.

This clone was seen a few times. V gene TRBV28 combines with J gene TRBJ2-7, with TRBD2 matching over 11 bases. The CDR3 is 16 amino acids. CDR1 and CDR2 from the germline V gene are MDHEN and SYDVKM. V gave up 7 bases and J gave up 1 base; unmatched junction bases: 9. In DNA form, the CDR3 reads TGTGCCAGCACTCAACTAGCGGGAGACGGGTCCTACGAGCAGTACTTC. Its translation is CASTQLAGDGSYEQYF.

This clone was observed many times. This rearrangement joins TRBV7-3 to TRBJ2-5; the D is unclear. V was cut by 5 bases and J by 5 bases, with 12 bases left in between. CDR3 length: 13 residues. Germline CDR1 SGHTA, CDR2 FQGTGA. In DNA form, the CDR3 reads TGTGCCAGCAGCAGGTCTGTGTCGGAGACCCAGTACTTC. This codes for CASSRSVSETQYF.

Comment on this clone: A single base separates this from a much larger clone, so it may be a read error. The rearrangement uses TRBV27 and TRBJ2-2, with 9 bases matching TRBD2. This CDR3 spans 13 amino acids. Germline values: CDR1 MNHEY, CDR2 SMNVEV (reference sequence). The CDR3 DNA reads TGTGCCATCAGTTTAGCGGGAGCCGGGGAGCTGTTTTTC. Protein product: CAISLAGAGELFF.

This clone has a count of ten or more. The rearrangement links TRBV6-4 to TRBJ2-2; either TRBD1 or TRBD2 may supply D (5 bases each). Trimming pared 4 bases from V and 2 bases from J, leaving 5 bases between. The CDR3 spans 13 residues. The germline V gene encodes CDR1 MRHNA and CDR2 SNTAGT. The CDR3 DNA is TGTGCCAGCAGTGGGGACAACACCGGGGAGCTGTTTTTT. This encodes CASSGDNTGELFF.

This clone is classed as medium-sized (0.01 to 0.1%). This chain uses TRBV6-1 with TRBJ1-3; TRBD1 might be the D (5 bases). Trimming pared 2 bases from V and 0 bases from J, leaving 14 bases between. From germline, CDR1 is MNHNS and CDR2 SASEGT. CDR3 length: 17 residues. CDR3 in DNA: TGTGCCAGCAGTGAACAGGGAGTCAGATACTCTGGAAACACCATATATTTT. Protein product: CASSEQGVRYSGNTIYF.

This clone was recorded a few times. Germline is not matched at one junction end, which may reflect a read error. J is TRBJ2-2 and V is TRBV24-1; D remains unclear. Looked up from germline, CDR1 is KGHDR and CDR2 is SFDVKD. The CDR3 consists of 15 residues. The CDR3 loop is CATSDPPSGAGELFF. The CDR3 nucleotides read TGCGCCACCAGTGATCCCCCGTCTGGTGCCGGGGAGCTGTTTTTT.

Ten or more counts support this clone. The V gene is TRBV2, the J gene TRBJ1-5, with unresolved D. Trimming pared 8 bases from V and 2 bases from J, leaving 10 bases between. This CDR3 has 13 residues. Germline V lookup: CDR1 SNHLY, CDR2 FYNNEI. In DNA form, the CDR3 reads TGTGCCAGCGGCCGTGGTGGCAATCAGCCCCAGCATTTT. Protein product: CASGRGGNQPQHF.

Ten or more counts support this clone. This sequence joins TRBV5-6 and TRBJ2-1, with 7 bases matching TRBD2. Germline assignment: CDR1 SGHDT and CDR2 YYEEEE. This CDR3 spans 15 amino acids. V shed 1 base and J 6 bases; nucleotides not matched to a gene: 7. CDR3 sequence: CASSLWGRALNEQFF. The CDR3 bases are TGTGCCAGCAGCTTGTGGGGGAGGGCCCTCAATGAGCAGTTCTTC.

In this sample, this clone turned up a few times. A junction end diverges from the germline sequence, so it may reflect a read error. The V and J genes are TRBV28 and TRBJ1-1, with D possibly TRBD1 on 6 matching bases. Germline CDR1 MDHEN, CDR2 SYDVKM. The CDR3 covers 18 residues. Here the CDR3 DNA reads TGTGCCAGCAGTTCCGTCTTTCCAGGGGCCGTTCAGGACACTGAAGCCTTCTTT. Encoded protein: CASSSVFPGAVQDTEAFF.

This clone showed up many times. The chain carries TRBV7-2 and TRBJ1-5, with D unresolved. Germline V gene data show CDR1 as SGHTA and CDR2 as FQGNSA. Trimming took off 1 base at V and 7 bases at J, with 8 bases between the two ends. The CDR3 is 13 amino acids. The DNA for the CDR3 is TGTGCCAGCAGCTTAGTGCTGTGGCAGCCCCAGCATTTT. It is translated as CASSLVLWQPQHF.

This clone has a handful of counts. This chain connects TRBV28 to TRBJ1-1; D gene ambiguous. The V end was cut by 4 bases, the J end by 3 bases, with 15 bases between. Germline values: CDR1 MDHEN, CDR2 SYDVKM. The CDR3 runs 15 residues. CDR3 sequence (DNA): TGTGCCAGCAGTTGGCCAGAGGGCTTGGACACTGAAGCTTTCTTT. As protein: CASSWPEGLDTEAFF.

This clone was counted many times. The CDR3 bases are TGTGCCAGCAGTCAAGGCCCCCGAGATACGCAGTATTTT. Encoded protein: CASSQGPRDTQYF. The genes are TRBV6-1 and TRBJ2-3; D remains ambiguous. With 5 bases removed from V and 5 bases from J, the gap between germline ends came to 11 bases. The CDR3 is 13 residues long. Per germline, CDR1 MNHNS and CDR2 SASEGT.